Listed here are 29 T cell receptor beta chains from one sample, sequenced in a study of control samples from healthy donors and cancer patients (dated by TCRdb to the early 2020s). The library was produced with the immunoSEQ multiplex PCR assay. TCRdb mirrors the immuneACCESS table, restricted to in-frame sequences. Some clones are absent from its copies; in checked studies, under half trace to an unresolved V gene, and the reason for the others is unknown. In this sample the table shows about 50,000 clones, approximately 95% of which occur a single time. The ten largest clones add up to about 1.9% of the sample. Material for sequencing was blood. The receptors were sampled from a young woman in good health.

The chain joins TRBV10-3 to TRBJ1-2; perhaps TRBD1 as D (6 bases). Trimming cost V 9 bases and J 4 bases, with 15 bases left between them. The CDR3 covers 13 residues. CDR1 is ENHRY, CDR2 SYGVKD, per germline. The DNA of the CDR3 is TGTGCCATGGGGGGGGGCAGCGGCTATGGCTACACCTTC. Its translation: CAMGGGSGYGYTF.

V usage is TRBV27 and J usage is TRBJ1-6; tentative D call: TRBD1 (6 bases). Trimming took 5 bases from V and 8 from J, leaving 13 bases between them. Germline CDR1 is MNHEY and CDR2 is SMNVEV (reference sequence). The CDR3 is made up of 14 amino acids. In nucleotides, the CDR3 is TGTGCCAGCAGTGGGAACCACAGGGATTCACCCCTCCACTTT. This gives the protein CASSGNHRDSPLHF.

The rearrangement uses TRBV7-3 and TRBJ2-1; 12 bases agree with TRBD2. CDR1 and CDR2 (germline): SGHTA, FQGTGA. With V trimmed by 5 bases and J by 8 bases, 7 bases remained unmatched. The CDR3 runs to 15 residues. CDR3 DNA: TGTGCCAGCAGCGAGCTAGCGGGAGGGCCTGATGAGCAGTTCTTC. Translation gives CASSELAGGPDEQFF.

On this clone itself: One end of the junction fails to match germline, which may point to a read error. The gene calls are TRBV7-9 and TRBJ2-3; perhaps TRBD1 as D (5 bases). From germline, CDR1 is SEHNR and CDR2 FQNEAQ (reference sequence). This CDR3 is 14 amino acids long. CDR3 sequence reads: CASSLAGLTDTQYF. CDR3 nucleotides: TGTGCCAGCAGTTTAGCAGGGCTTACAGATACGCAGTATTTT.

The chain couples TRBV28 to TRBJ1-4; possible D gene TRBD1, 6 bases. Germline lookup yields CDR1 MDHEN and CDR2 SYDVKM. Deletions cut 6 bases from V and 4 bases from J, with 15 bases between. The CDR3 consists of 15 residues. The CDR3: CASSLPDRNNEKLFF. The CDR3 region has the DNA TGTGCCAGCAGCCTTCCAGACAGGAATAATGAAAAACTGTTTTTT.

The chain carries TRBV4-1 and TRBJ1-2, with D hard to call. Per germline, CDR1 MGHRA and CDR2 YSYEKL. The CDR3 length is 14 residues. V was pared by 0 bases and J by 5 bases, with 10 bases between. The CDR3 DNA reads TGCGCCAGCAGCCAAGACAGAGGTAGTTATGGCTACACCTTC. Translating gives CASSQDRGSYGYTF.

This chain joins TRBV28 and TRBJ2-5; perhaps TRBD2 as D (6 bases). Germline CDR1 and CDR2: MDHEN and SYDVKM. The CDR3 spans 14 residues. With 7 bases removed from V and 4 bases from J, the gap between germline ends came to 16 bases. The CDR3, as DNA: TGTGCCAGCAAAGAACCCTTGGGGGGAGAGACCCAGTACTTC. Encoded protein: CASKEPLGGETQYF.

The rearrangement links TRBV7-9 to TRBJ2-7, with TRBD2 matching 11 bases. This CDR3 has 15 amino acids. After removal of 3 bases from V and 7 bases from J, the junction contained 8 bases not matched to a gene. Germline V lookup: CDR1 SEHNR, CDR2 FQNEAQ (reference sequence). CDR3 coding DNA: TGTGCCAGCAGCTTCATAGCGGGAGGGCCGAGAGAGCAGTACTTC. Translated: CASSFIAGGPREQYF. Based on the CDR3 plus reference TRBV7-9 and TRBJ2-7, the full variable domain is DTGVSQNPRHKITKRGQNVTFRCDPISEHNRLYWYRQTLGQGPEFLTYFQNEAQLEKSRLLSDRFSAERPKGSFSTLEIQRTEQGDSAMYLCASSFIAGGPREQYFGPGTRLTVT.

The genes are TRBV19 and TRBJ2-1; 7 nucleotides agree with TRBD2. The CDR3 covers 14 residues. CDR1 LNHDA and CDR2 SQIVND come from the germline V gene (reference sequence). V trimming: 8 bases; J trimming: 3 bases; junction bases outside the gene matches: 7. This CDR3 reads CASGPGRNYNEQFF. CDR3 DNA sequence: TGTGCCAGTGGGCCCGGGAGGAACTACAATGAGCAGTTCTTC.

The V and J genes are TRBV6-5 and TRBJ2-1; 10 bases match TRBD2. V lost 5 bases and J lost 4; bases outside the gene matches: 5. The CDR3 is made up of 15 amino acids. Germline V gene data show CDR1 as MNHEY and CDR2 as SVGAGI. The CDR3 spells CASSRTSGTYNEQFF. CDR3 DNA sequence: TGTGCCAGCAGTCGCACTAGCGGGACTTACAATGAGCAGTTCTTC.

The chain has TRBV6-2 or TRBV6-3 and TRBJ2-1; TRBD2 might be the D (6 bases). Germline V gene lookup returns CDR1 MNHEY and CDR2 SVGEGT. Trimming removed 2 bases from V and 4 bases from J, with 12 bases in between. The CDR3 runs 15 residues. The CDR3 loop reads CASSYTREWYNEQFF. CDR3 in DNA: TGTGCCAGCAGTTACACACGGGAGTGGTACAATGAGCAGTTCTTC.

V is TRBV27 and J is TRBJ1-3, with D perhaps TRBD1 (6 bases). This CDR3 has 15 amino acids. The germline V and J ends were trimmed by 2 bases and 0 bases, with 8 bases remaining between them. Germline loops: CDR1 MNHEY, CDR2 SMNVEV (reference sequence). CDR3 amino acids: CASSLSRGSGNTIYF. CDR3 coding DNA: TGTGCCAGCAGTTTAAGCAGGGGCTCTGGAAACACCATATATTTT.

Of note for this clone: A read error may account for a junction end that differs from germline. The chain carries TRBV3-1 (or the pseudogene TRBV3-2) and TRBJ2-2; either TRBD1 or TRBD2 may fit D (5 bases each). Germline CDR1 is LGHDT and CDR2 is YNNKEL (reference sequence). The CDR3 is 12 residues long. CDR3 protein: CASRPGPGELFF. CDR3 sequence (DNA): TGTGCAAGCAGGCCGGGGCCCGGGGAGCTGTTTTTT.

V gene TRBV5-1 combines with J gene TRBJ2-2, with a tentative D call TRBD1 (6 bases). This CDR3 contains 13 residues. Trimming left V 2 bases short and J 7 bases short, with 9 bases between. CDR1 and CDR2 (germline): SGHRS, YFSETQ. CDR3 region: CASSFRGNGELFF. CDR3 in DNA: TGCGCCAGCAGCTTCAGGGGAAACGGGGAGCTGTTTTTT.

The CDR3 spells CASSSQTGLFAEAFF. The CDR3 DNA reads TGTGCCAGCAGCTCCCAGACAGGGCTTTTCGCTGAAGCTTTCTTT. V is TRBV7-2 and J is TRBJ1-1, with 7 bases lining up with TRBD1. Looked up from germline, CDR1 is SGHTA and CDR2 is FQGNSA. The length of the CDR3 is 15 residues. V gave up 4 bases and J gave up 6 bases; unmatched junction bases: 11.

The chain links TRBV12-3 or TRBV12-4 to TRBJ1-5; no clear D gene. With 0 bases removed from V and 9 bases from J, the gap between germline ends came to 6 bases. The CDR3 totals 12 residues. The CDR3 region is CASSLAGLPQHF. Here the CDR3 DNA reads TGTGCCAGCAGTTTAGCCGGTCTGCCCCAGCATTTT.

The V gene is TRBV27, the J gene TRBJ2-1, with D tentatively TRBD2 (6 bases). The germline CDR1 and CDR2 sequences are MNHEY and SMNVEV (reference sequence). The CDR3 is 17 residues long. Trimming left V 3 bases short and J 2 bases short, with 17 bases between. The CDR3 sequence: CASSFRREITTYNEQFF. DNA of the CDR3: TGTGCCAGCAGTTTTCGGAGGGAAATAACCACCTACAATGAGCAGTTCTTC.

V is TRBV5-5 and J is TRBJ2-3; TRBD2 matches 9 bases. Germline CDR1 reads SGHKS; CDR2 reads YYEKEE (reference sequence). V lost 4 bases to trimming and J lost 4 bases; unmatched junction nucleotides: 13. The length of the CDR3 is 17 residues. In DNA form, the CDR3 reads TGTGCCAGCAGCGTCACTCCGGGACTAGCTAGCGCAGATACGCAGTATTTT. Translating gives CASSVTPGLASADTQYF.

This clone was observed a single time. This rearrangement joins TRBV6-5 to TRBJ1-3; maybe TRBD1 (5 bases). With 7 bases removed from V and 0 bases from J, the gap between germline ends came to 13 bases. Germline V CDR1 and CDR2: MNHEY, SVGAGI. This CDR3 is 15 amino acids long. CDR3 protein: CASKKTGDSGNTIYF. The CDR3 coding sequence is TGTGCCAGCAAAAAAACAGGAGACTCTGGAAACACCATATATTTT.

The CDR3 loop reads CASSPPRLAGTDTQYF. CDR3 nucleotide sequence: TGTGCCAGCAGCCCCCCCCGTTTAGCGGGAACAGATACGCAGTATTTT. This chain links TRBV11-2 with TRBJ2-3, with 8 bases lining up with TRBD2. This CDR3 region has 16 residues. The ends lost 5 bases at V and 3 bases at J; junction bases unmatched: 10. Germline lookup yields CDR1 SGHAT and CDR2 FQNNGV.

The chain combines TRBV19 with TRBJ1-1; perhaps TRBD1 as D (6 bases). CDR3 length: 15 residues. Germline CDR1 and CDR2: LNHDA and SQIVND (reference sequence). Trimming stripped 4 bases from V and 0 bases from J, with 12 bases between. CDR3 region: CASSTTTGLNTEAFF. CDR3 bases: TGTGCCAGTAGTACAACTACAGGGCTGAACACTGAAGCTTTCTTT.

The chain combines TRBV5-4 with TRBJ2-7; D is possibly TRBD1 (5 bases). V lost 3 bases and J lost 3, with 19 bases in between. Germline-derived CDR1 and CDR2 are SGHNT and YYREEE (reference sequence). The CDR3 extends over 16 amino acids. The CDR3 is CASSSQDVVGVYEQYF. CDR3 in DNA: TGTGCCAGCAGCTCCCAGGATGTGGTAGGGGTCTACGAGCAGTACTTC. Filled out from reference TRBV5-4 and TRBJ2-7, the complete variable domain reads ETGVTQSPTHLIKTRGQQVTLRCSSQSGHNTVSWYQQALGQGPQFIFQYYREEENGRGNFPPRFSGLQFPNYSSELNVNALELDDSALYLCASSSQDVVGVYEQYFGPGTRLTVT.

The chain combines TRBV28 with TRBJ2-7; 7 nucleotides align to TRBD1. The CDR3 totals 19 residues. V lost 5 bases to trimming and J lost 4 bases; unmatched junction nucleotides: 23. Germline CDR1 MDHEN, CDR2 SYDVKM. CDR3 coding DNA: TGTGCCAGCAGTCGTTTAAGGCCGGGACAGTCGGAGTGGGGTTACGAGCAGTACTTC. Its translation: CASSRLRPGQSEWGYEQYF.

This chain uses TRBV7-2 with TRBJ2-7; 7 bases agree with TRBD2. V shed 7 bases, J shed 4 bases, and the junction held 13 bases outside the gene matches. The CDR3 has 15 amino acids. Germline assignment: CDR1 SGHTA and CDR2 FQGNSA. The DNA of the CDR3 is TGTGCCAGCACTCCCGGCCCGGGAGGAGGTTACGAGCAGTACTTC. As protein: CASTPGPGGGYEQYF.

CDR3 DNA: TGCGCCAGCAGCTTCGGGACCGCGTCCTACGAGCAGTACTTC. It specifies CASSFGTASYEQYF. This chain uses TRBV5-1 with TRBJ2-7; D possibly uses TRBD1 or TRBD2 (5 bases each). Germline-derived CDR1 and CDR2 are SGHRS and YFSETQ. The length of the CDR3 is 14 residues. Trimming removed 2 bases from V and 1 base from J, with 10 bases in between.

The chain joins TRBV23-1 to TRBJ1-2; D remains unclear. TRBV23-1 is marked as an open reading frame, function uncertain. This CDR3 is 14 amino acids long. Trimming cost V 4 bases and J 3 bases, with 12 bases left between them. The CDR3 DNA sequence: TGCGCCAGCAGTCCGGCAGAATCGTACTATGGCTACACCTTC. Protein: CASSPAESYYGYTF.

The chain couples TRBV18 to TRBJ1-3, with D unclear. The length of the CDR3 is 16 residues. Germline V gene sequence: CDR1 KGHSH, CDR2 LQKENI. V lost 2 bases to trimming and J lost 4 bases, with 15 bases between them. The CDR3 is CASSPAVRAAGNTIYF. The CDR3 DNA is TGTGCCAGCTCACCAGCCGTCCGGGCGGCGGGAAACACCATATATTTT.

On this clone: The junction departs from the called germline gene at one end, perhaps through a read error. The V and J genes are TRBV7-9 and TRBJ2-3; no clear D gene. The germline V gene has CDR1 SEHNR and CDR2 FQNEAQ (reference sequence). This CDR3 spans 12 amino acids. CDR3 in amino acids: CASSLGTDTQYF. The CDR3 nucleotides are TGTGCCAGCAGCTTAGGCACGGATACGCAGTATTTT.

The chain links TRBV30 to TRBJ2-7; unclear D gene. Germline assignment: CDR1 GTSNPN and CDR2 SVGIG (reference sequence). The germline V and J ends were trimmed by 3 bases and 3 bases, with 12 bases remaining between them. The CDR3 totals 13 residues. The CDR3 DNA reads as TGTGCCTGGAGACTAAATCCGGGCTACGAGCAGTACTTC. Translating it yields CAWRLNPGYEQYF.